This T cell receptor beta chain originates from a study of vaccination effects on CD4 cells after COVID-19. The protocol was immunoSEQ multiplex PCR, while the TCRdb copy is restricted to in-frame clones and leaves out a portion. The sample comprises tens of thousands of clones, approximately 73% of which are singletons, and approximately 5.8% rests with the top ten. Prior to sequencing, the ViraFEST assay stimulated PBMC with viral peptide pools, which expanded the antigen-specific CD4+ T cells. After more than 8 days in culture, the CD4+ T cells were isolated. From March to December 2020, the person had a SARS-CoV-2 infection that was confirmed by PCR. PBMC cultures contained around 2 million cells per well, 10 IU/ml IL-2 and roughly 10 ug/ml peptides. Germline CDR1 SNHLY, CDR2 FYNNEI. After removal of 4 bases from V and 4 bases from J, the junction contained 5 bases not matched to a gene. This CDR3 region has 14 residues.

Concerning this clone itself: Antigen specificity is unknown.

J is TRBJ1-2 and V is TRBV2; TRBD1 matches 8 bases. Sequencing was performed on CD4+ T cells from PBMCs cultured with HIV peptides, taken before COVID-19 vaccination. Regarding subset: HIV-1 Nef peptide pool negative control/reference culture. The clonotype was recovered from a human donor who had a prior SARS-CoV-2 infection. This CDR3 reads CASSAQGVLYGYTF. In DNA form, the CDR3 reads TGTGCCAGCAGTGCACAGGGGGTCCTCTATGGCTACACCTTC. Looking up the rest from reference TRBV2 and TRBJ1-2 gives the full variable domain: EPEVTQTPSHQVTQMGQEVILRCVPISNHLYFYWYRQILGQKVEFLVSFYNNEISEKSEIFDDQFSVERPDGSNFTLKIRSTKLEDSAMYFCASSAQGVLYGYTFGSGTRLTVV.